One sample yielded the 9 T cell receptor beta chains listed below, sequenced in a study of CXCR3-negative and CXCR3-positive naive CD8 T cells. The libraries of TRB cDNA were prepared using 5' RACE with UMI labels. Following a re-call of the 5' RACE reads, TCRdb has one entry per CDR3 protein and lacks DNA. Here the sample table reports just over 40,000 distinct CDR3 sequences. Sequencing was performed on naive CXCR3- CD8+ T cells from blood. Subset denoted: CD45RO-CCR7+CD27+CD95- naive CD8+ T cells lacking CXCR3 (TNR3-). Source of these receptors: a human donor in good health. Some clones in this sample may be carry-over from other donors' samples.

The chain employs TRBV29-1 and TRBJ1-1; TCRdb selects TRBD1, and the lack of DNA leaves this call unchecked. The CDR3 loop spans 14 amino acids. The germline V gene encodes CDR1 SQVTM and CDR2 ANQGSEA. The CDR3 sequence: CSVWDKLLNTEAFF.

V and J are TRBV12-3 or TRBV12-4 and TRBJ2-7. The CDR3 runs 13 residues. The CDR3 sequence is CASRQTSSYEQYF.

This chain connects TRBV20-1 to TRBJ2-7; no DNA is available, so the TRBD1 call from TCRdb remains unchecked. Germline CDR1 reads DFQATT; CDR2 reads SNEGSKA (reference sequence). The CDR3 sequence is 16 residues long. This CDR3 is CSANPVTGTGDYEQYF.

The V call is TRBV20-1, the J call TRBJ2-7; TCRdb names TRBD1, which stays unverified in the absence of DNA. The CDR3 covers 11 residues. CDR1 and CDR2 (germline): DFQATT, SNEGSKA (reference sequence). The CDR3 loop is CSVSRGGEQYF.

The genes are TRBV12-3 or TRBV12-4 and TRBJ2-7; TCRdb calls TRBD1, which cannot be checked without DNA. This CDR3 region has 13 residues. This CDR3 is CASRFLQGGEQYF.

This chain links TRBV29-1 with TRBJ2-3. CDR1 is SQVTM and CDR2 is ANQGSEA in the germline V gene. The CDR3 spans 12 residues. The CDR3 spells CSVQGGTDTQYF.

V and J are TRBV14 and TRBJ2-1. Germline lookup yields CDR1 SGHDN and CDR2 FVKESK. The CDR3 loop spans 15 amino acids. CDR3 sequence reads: CASSQERVTYNEQFF. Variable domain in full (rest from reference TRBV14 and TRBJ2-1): EAGVTQFPSHSVIEKGQTVTLRCDPISGHDNLYWYRRVMGKEIKFLLHFVKESKQDESGMPNNRFLAERTGGTYSTLKVQPAELEDSGVYFCASSQERVTYNEQFFGPGTRLTVL.

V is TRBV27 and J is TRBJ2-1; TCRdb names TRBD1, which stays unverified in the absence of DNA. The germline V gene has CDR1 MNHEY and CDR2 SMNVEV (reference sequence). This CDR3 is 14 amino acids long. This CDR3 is CASSLGTGVYEQFF.

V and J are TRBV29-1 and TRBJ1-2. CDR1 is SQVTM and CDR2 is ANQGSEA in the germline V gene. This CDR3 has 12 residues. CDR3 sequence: CSVDVDSNGYTF. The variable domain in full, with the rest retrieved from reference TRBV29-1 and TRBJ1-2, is SAVISQKPSRDICQRGTSLTIQCQVDSQVTMMFWYRQQPGQSLTLIATANQGSEATYESGFVIDKFPISRPNLTFSTLTVSNMSPEDSSIYLCSVDVDSNGYTFGSGTRLTVV.